The 28 T cell receptor beta chains presented below share a single source sample, sequenced in a study of blood T cell repertoires in COVID-19. TCRdb's table, derived via immunoSEQ multiplex PCR, lists solely in-frame clones and lacks some. Here the sample spans roughly 140,000 clones, roughly 86% being singletons. Sequencing used peripheral blood. The receptors derive from a man in his 70s with acute or convalescent COVID-19.

V gene TRBV6-4 combines with J gene TRBJ2-3; TRBD2 matches at 10 bases. Losses at the gene ends were 0 bases for V and 5 bases for J; bases not matched to a gene: 5. The CDR3 sequence is 16 residues long. The germline gives CDR1 MRHNA, CDR2 SNTAGT. For the CDR3, the DNA is TGTGCCAGCAGTGACTCGGGAGCGGGAGGGGGAGATACGCAGTATTTT. It codes for CASSDSGAGGGDTQYF.

This chain links TRBV3-1 (or the pseudogene TRBV3-2) with TRBJ1-6; D gene unclear. V shed 4 bases and J shed 7 bases, with 14 bases lying between them. The CDR3 contains 15 residues. Per germline, CDR1 LGHDT and CDR2 YNNKEL (reference sequence). For the CDR3, the DNA is TGTGCCAGCAGCCGAGGCTTCCGGGAAAATTCACCCCTCCACTTT. Its protein is CASSRGFRENSPLHF.

The chain couples TRBV5-1 to TRBJ2-1, with TRBD2 as a possible D gene (6 bases). Germline V gene data show CDR1 as SGHRS and CDR2 as YFSETQ. V gave up 0 bases and J gave up 6 bases, with 13 bases separating them. The CDR3 has 15 amino acids. This CDR3 is CASSLARGVGNEQFF. The CDR3 nucleotides read TGCGCCAGCAGCTTGGCGCGGGGTGTGGGCAATGAGCAGTTCTTC.

This clone was detected only once. V gene TRBV5-1 combines with J gene TRBJ1-2; 9 bases are shared with TRBD1. This CDR3 comprises 14 residues. The V segment lost 3 bases and the J segment 7 bases; nucleotides outside the gene matches: 7. The germline V gene has CDR1 SGHRS and CDR2 YFSETQ. CDR3 in DNA: TGCGCCAGCAGCTCCGGGACAGGGCCTGGTGGCTACACCTTC. This codes for CASSSGTGPGGYTF.

This clone was recorded once. V is TRBV18 and J is TRBJ1-1, with a tentative D call TRBD1 (5 bases). Germline V gene data show CDR1 as KGHSH and CDR2 as LQKENI. The V gene lost 3 bases and the J gene lost 4 bases, with 15 bases spanning the gap. This CDR3 contains 15 residues. The CDR3 coding sequence is TGTGCCAGCTCACCCCTTGACAGCAGTACCACTGAAGCTTTCTTT. Protein sequence: CASSPLDSSTTEAFF.

The J gene is TRBJ1-1, the V gene TRBV20-1, with D maybe TRBD1 (5 bases). This CDR3 has 11 residues. Germline CDR1 reads DFQATT; CDR2 reads SNEGSKA (reference sequence). V lost 6 bases, J lost 12 bases, and 17 bases lay in between. The CDR3: CSAYRPPTTFF. CDR3 nucleotide sequence: TGCAGTGCGTACAGGCCCCCTACAACTTTCTTT.

This chain uses TRBV12-3 or TRBV12-4 with TRBJ1-2; no reliable D call. Deletions cut 6 bases from V and 6 bases from J, with 14 bases between. There are 13 residues in the CDR3. CDR3 protein: CASSRRGADGYTF. DNA of the CDR3: TGTGCCAGCAGCCGGCGGGGAGCGGATGGCTACACCTTC.

The chain combines TRBV11-2 with TRBJ2-5, with 11 bases that match TRBD2. Germline assignment: CDR1 SGHAT and CDR2 FQNNGV. CDR3 size: 19 residues. Trimming removed 0 bases from V and 1 base from J; junction bases left unmatched: 10. CDR3 amino acids: CASSLDPRLAGGFQETQYF. DNA for the CDR3: TGTGCCAGCAGCTTAGATCCGCGCCTAGCGGGGGGATTCCAAGAGACCCAGTACTTC.

The rearrangement links TRBV5-1 to TRBJ1-3; D call uncertain. Germline lookup yields CDR1 SGHRS and CDR2 YFSETQ. With 5 bases removed from V and 0 bases from J, the gap between germline ends came to 6 bases. The CDR3 covers 13 residues. CDR3 DNA sequence: TGCGCCAGCAGTCTGTACTCTGGAAACACCATATATTTT. Protein sequence: CASSLYSGNTIYF.

V usage is TRBV13 and J usage is TRBJ2-7; 8 nucleotides line up with TRBD1. The CDR3 is 15 amino acids. CDR1 and CDR2 (germline): PRHDT, FYEKMQ (reference sequence). Losses at the gene ends were 5 bases for V and 5 bases for J; bases not matched to a gene: 11. The CDR3 is CASSPSGQGIHEQYF. The CDR3 region has the DNA TGTGCCAGCAGCCCCTCCGGACAGGGTATCCACGAGCAGTACTTC.

The chain uses TRBV5-1 and TRBJ1-1; weak D call: TRBD1 (5 bases). There are 14 residues in the CDR3. V was trimmed by 4 bases and J by 5 bases, leaving 15 bases between them. Germline V gene sequence: CDR1 SGHRS, CDR2 YFSETQ. The CDR3 spells CASSPRGLGTEAFF. The CDR3 DNA sequence: TGCGCCAGCAGCCCCCGGGGGTTGGGGACTGAAGCTTTCTTT. Filled out from reference TRBV5-1 and TRBJ1-1, the complete variable domain reads KAGVTQTPRYLIKTRGQQVTLSCSPISGHRSVSWYQQTPGQGLQFLFEYFSETQRNKGNFPGRFSGRQFSNSRSEMNVSTLELGDSALYLCASSPRGLGTEAFFGQGTRLTVV.

The chain employs TRBV2 and TRBJ1-5; possibly TRBD1 for D (6 bases). The CDR3 is made up of 14 amino acids. V lost 7 bases, J lost 2 bases, and 12 bases lay in between. Germline V lookup: CDR1 SNHLY, CDR2 FYNNEI. CDR3 bases: TGTGCCAGCACCGGACAGTTGGGCAATCAGCCCCAGCATTTT. Protein: CASTGQLGNQPQHF.

Of note for this clone: Germline and junction disagree at one end, which may indicate a read error. The gene calls are TRBV19 and TRBJ2-3, with 8 bases matching TRBD1. The CDR3 has 14 residues. CDR1 is LNHDA and CDR2 is SQIVND in the germline V gene (reference sequence). CDR3 nucleotides: TGTGCCAGTAGTATCTCAGGGGGCACCGATACGCAGTATTTT. Its translation is CASSISGGTDTQYF. The whole variable domain, filled in from reference TRBV19 and TRBJ2-3, reads DGGITQSPKYLFRKEGQNVTLSCEQNLNHDAMYWYRQDPGQGLRLIYYSQIVNDFQKGDIAEGYSVSREKKESFPLTVTSAQKNPTAFYLCASSISGGTDTQYFGPGTRLTVL.

V gene TRBV5-1 combines with J gene TRBJ2-7, with TRBD1 identical over 9 bases. The CDR3 has 15 residues. Trimming at V came to 3 bases and at J to 6 bases, leaving 10 bases not matched to a gene. In germline, CDR1 is SGHRS, CDR2 YFSETQ. DNA of the CDR3: TGCGCCAGCAGCTCAGCTGGGACAGGGACCCGCGAGCAGTACTTC. Its translation: CASSSAGTGTREQYF.

This chain uses TRBV19 with TRBJ1-5; D is perhaps TRBD1 (6 bases). This CDR3 comprises 14 residues. CDR1 is LNHDA, CDR2 SQIVND, per germline (reference sequence). Trimming left V 3 bases short and J 5 bases short, with 11 bases between. In DNA form, the CDR3 reads TGTGCCAGTAGTATGTTACAGGGATATCAGCCCCAGCATTTT. It translates to CASSMLQGYQPQHF.

V usage is TRBV11-2 and J usage is TRBJ1-1; no clear D. This CDR3 has 14 residues. Looked up from germline, CDR1 is SGHAT and CDR2 is FQNNGV. V was trimmed by 1 base and J by 3 bases, leaving 9 bases between them. For the CDR3, the DNA is TGTGCCAGCAGCTTAGCGGGAGTTGACACTGAAGCTTTCTTT. This sequence encodes CASSLAGVDTEAFF. Drawing the rest from reference TRBV11-2 and TRBJ1-1, the complete variable domain is EAGVAQSPRYKIIEKRQSVAFWCNPISGHATLYWYQQILGQGPKLLIQFQNNGVVDDSQLPKDRFSAERLKGVDSTLKIQPAKLEDSAVYLCASSLAGVDTEAFFGQGTRLTVV.

The genes are TRBV5-4 and TRBJ2-5; 10 bases align to TRBD1. This CDR3 is 14 amino acids long. The V gene end was trimmed by 4 bases and the J gene end by 5 bases; junction bases not matched to a gene: 5. Per germline, CDR1 SGHNT and CDR2 YYREEE (reference sequence). The CDR3 DNA reads TGTGCCAGCAGCGGGGGACAGGGGAGGGAGACCCAGTACTTC. The encoded protein is CASSGGQGRETQYF.

The chain uses TRBV7-2 and TRBJ1-6; D not certain. The CDR3 sequence is 13 residues long. Germline CDR1 SGHTA, CDR2 FQGNSA. V was clipped by 1 base and J by 7 bases, with 5 bases between them. CDR3 DNA sequence: TGTGCCAGCAGCTTAGTAGTCAATTCACCCCTCCACTTT. It codes for CASSLVVNSPLHF.

The V call is TRBV5-4, the J call TRBJ2-5; D is possibly TRBD2 (5 bases). The germline V gene has CDR1 SGHNT and CDR2 YYREEE (reference sequence). The CDR3 consists of 15 residues. V was trimmed by 1 base and J by 2 bases, leaving 12 bases between them. The CDR3 DNA reads as TGTGCCAGCAGCTTGTTGGGAGTGATTCAAGAGACCCAGTACTTC. Amino acid sequence: CASSLLGVIQETQYF.

The chain has TRBV6-2 or TRBV6-3 and TRBJ2-4; D may be TRBD1 (6 bases). Germline CDR1 MNHEY, CDR2 SVGEGT. Trimming stripped 3 bases from V and 15 bases from J, with 21 bases between. There are 14 residues in the CDR3. The CDR3 sequence: CASSYHRLEEGGYF. CDR3 bases: TGTGCCAGCAGTTATCACAGACTCGAGGAAGGGGGGTACTTC.

V gene TRBV6-1 combines with J gene TRBJ1-4; D remains ambiguous. Looked up from germline, CDR1 is MNHNS and CDR2 is SASEGT. The CDR3 runs to 14 residues. The V end was cut by 2 bases, the J end by 7 bases, with 11 bases between. The CDR3 DNA sequence: TGTGCCAGCAGTGAAATGGGGAGTAGTGAAAAACTGTTTTTT. Its translation: CASSEMGSSEKLFF.

The rearrangement joins TRBV6-4 to TRBJ2-7; D is perhaps TRBD2 (6 bases). The germline gives CDR1 MRHNA, CDR2 SNTAGT. The CDR3 contains 15 residues. V dropped 3 bases and J dropped 2 bases, with 14 bases sitting between them. The CDR3 DNA sequence: TGTGCCAGCAGTGAGACGGCGGGGACTGCCTACGAGCAGTACTTC. Amino acids: CASSETAGTAYEQYF.

This clone was found a few times. The J gene is TRBJ1-5, the V gene TRBV12-3 or TRBV12-4; the D is unclear. This CDR3 has 12 amino acids. Trimming took 6 bases from V and 11 from J, leaving 14 bases between them. CDR3: CASSPPSVAQHF. The CDR3 region has the DNA TGTGCCAGCAGCCCCCCCTCCGTTGCCCAGCATTTT.

This clone came up once. The chain is built from TRBV5-6 and TRBJ1-3; 7 bases are shared with TRBD1. CDR3 size: 16 residues. Germline assignment: CDR1 SGHDT and CDR2 YYEEEE. V shed 2 bases and J 1 base; nucleotides not matched to a gene: 6. The CDR3 region has the DNA TGTGCCAGCAGCTTCCCCGGGACAGAGTCTGGAAACACCATATATTTT. Residues: CASSFPGTESGNTIYF.

This clone has a handful of counts. The chain links TRBV29-1 to TRBJ1-1; D possibly corresponds to TRBD1 (6 bases). The ends were cut back, 0 bases at V and 7 bases at J, with 12 bases in the middle. This CDR3 has 13 residues. From germline, CDR1 is SQVTM and CDR2 ANQGSEA. The CDR3 here is CSVEDTTGSEAFF. The CDR3 DNA follows: TGCAGCGTTGAAGATACGACAGGCAGTGAAGCTTTCTTT.

The chain couples TRBV19 to TRBJ1-6; weak D call: TRBD1 (5 bases). CDR3 size: 13 residues. Germline CDR1 LNHDA, CDR2 SQIVND (reference sequence). Trimming removed 11 bases at V and 7 bases at J, with 15 bases between. The CDR3 sequence is CASSRGGNSPLHF. The CDR3 nucleotides are TGTGCCTCCTCGCGCGGGGGGAATTCACCCCTCCACTTT.

V is TRBV2 and J is TRBJ2-7; the match to TRBD2 covers 9 bases. The V gene's germline CDR1 is SNHLY and CDR2 FYNNEI. The V gene end was trimmed by 2 bases and the J gene end by 2 bases; junction bases not matched to a gene: 4. The CDR3 has 15 residues. CDR3 DNA sequence: TGTGCCAGCAGTGAATTGGCGGGAGGGCCCTACGAGCAGTACTTC. Translated: CASSELAGGPYEQYF.

The sample holds one count of this clone. The chain joins TRBV3-1 (or the pseudogene TRBV3-2) to TRBJ2-7; possible D gene TRBD1, 6 bases. The V gene lost 4 bases and the J gene lost 2 bases, with 12 bases spanning the gap. CDR1 and CDR2 (germline): LGHDT, YNNKEL (reference sequence). The CDR3 sequence is 14 residues long. CDR3 sequence: CASSPAGQTYEQYF. The CDR3 nucleotides read TGTGCCAGCAGCCCTGCTGGACAGACCTACGAGCAGTACTTC.